One and the same sample provided the 16 T cell receptor beta chains below, sequenced in a study of T-cell memory formation after mild COVID-19. TCRdb independently ran MiXCR on the 5' RACE reads; one entry per CDR3 protein. The data contain about 350,000 distinct CDR3 sequences, about an eighth of them singletons. The sequenced sample was PBMCs or a T cell subset sorted from them (not recorded which). These receptors all come from a man younger than 30 who had mild COVID-19 (a few samples of this study predate the infection). Cell type and time point are not known.

The gene calls are TRBV10-1 and TRBJ2-2; 7 nucleotides line up with TRBD1. The CDR3 is 15 residues long. From germline, CDR1 is WNHNN and CDR2 SYGVQD (reference sequence). V lost 4 bases and J lost 1; bases outside the gene matches: 3. CDR3 sequence (DNA): TGCGCCAGCAGTGCTAGACAGGGGAACACCGGGGAGCTGTTTTTT. Amino acid sequence: CASSARQGNTGELFF.

This clonotype was detected only a few times. V is TRBV6-6 and J is TRBJ2-3; 7 bases align to TRBD2. Germline values: CDR1 MNHNY, CDR2 SVGAGI (reference sequence). Germline trimming cut 2 bases from V and 5 bases from J; bases unmatched to any gene: 10. The CDR3 is made up of 16 amino acids. CDR3 in amino acids: CASSYDGRAREDTQYF. The DNA of the CDR3 is TGTGCCAGCAGTTACGATGGGAGGGCCCGGGAAGATACGCAGTATTTT.

The V call is TRBV6-5, the J call TRBJ1-2; perhaps TRBD1 as D (6 bases). V lost 6 bases and J lost 3, with 14 bases in between. CDR1 is MNHEY and CDR2 is SVGAGI in the germline V gene. This CDR3 region has 14 residues. CDR3 in amino acids: CASSKGGPDYGYTF. CDR3 in DNA: TGTGCCAGCAGCAAAGGGGGGCCGGACTATGGCTACACCTTC.

The chain couples TRBV11-1 to TRBJ1-5; D is undetermined. The CDR3 has 16 amino acids. Trimming took 2 bases from V and 3 from J, leaving 14 bases between them. The germline V gene encodes CDR1 SGHAT and CDR2 FQDESV (reference sequence). The CDR3 reads CASSLLPQKINQPQHF. CDR3 DNA: TGTGCCAGCAGCTTACTTCCACAGAAAATCAATCAGCCCCAGCATTTT.

V gene TRBV12-3 or TRBV12-4 combines with J gene TRBJ1-5, with no clear D. Trimming took off 3 bases at V and 5 bases at J, with 8 bases between the two ends. CDR3 length equals 13 residues. CDR3 nucleotides: TGTGCCAGCAGTTTTAACGGATATCAGCCCCAGCATTTT. Its translation is CASSFNGYQPQHF.

This clonotype was detected a few times. The V call is TRBV5-4, the J call TRBJ2-7; a possible D gene is TRBD1 (6 bases). This CDR3 has 15 residues. CDR1 SGHNT and CDR2 YYREEE come from the germline V gene (reference sequence). The ends were cut back, 0 bases at V and 5 bases at J, with 15 bases in the middle. CDR3 coding DNA: TGTGCCAGCAGCTTGGGTGCAGGGGCCGTCCACGAGCAGTACGTC. It is translated as CASSLGAGAVHEQYV.

This clonotype was seen a few times. The J gene is TRBJ2-1, the V gene TRBV7-3, with 8 bases matching TRBD2. The CDR3 has 16 residues. Germline V CDR1 and CDR2: SGHTA, FQGTGA. The junction had 9 bases not matched to a gene; V was cut back by 1 base and J by 7 bases. CDR3 protein: CASSLRFLAGSNEQFF. The DNA for the CDR3 is TGTGCCAGCAGCTTAAGGTTTTTAGCGGGGTCGAATGAGCAGTTCTTC.

The chain carries TRBV30 and TRBJ2-2; D unresolved. CDR1 and CDR2 (germline): GTSNPN, SVGIG (reference sequence). CDR3 length equals 15 residues. Trimming left V 0 bases short and J 1 base short, with 9 bases between. The CDR3 here is CAWSVLGWNTGELFF. In nucleotides, the CDR3 is TGTGCCTGGAGTGTACTGGGCTGGAACACCGGGGAGCTGTTTTTT.

This clonotype was detected a few times. The V call is TRBV6-2 or TRBV6-3, the J call TRBJ2-3, with D maybe TRBD1 (6 bases). The CDR3 covers 14 residues. Looked up from germline, CDR1 is MNHEY and CDR2 is SVGEGT. The germline V and J ends were trimmed by 6 bases and 3 bases, with 13 bases remaining between them. CDR3 in DNA: TGTGCCAGCAGCCGGATCAGGGGAACAGATACGCAGTATTTT. This encodes CASSRIRGTDTQYF.

This sequence joins TRBV11-1 and TRBJ2-5, with 9 bases identical to TRBD1. Germline V gene lookup returns CDR1 SGHAT and CDR2 FQDESV (reference sequence). V lost 5 bases and J lost 3; bases outside the gene matches: 4. This CDR3 spans 14 amino acids. CDR3 region: CASSTRDREETQYF. The CDR3 nucleotides are TGTGCCAGCAGCACCCGGGACAGGGAAGAGACCCAGTACTTC. The full variable domain, in which reference TRBV11-1 and TRBJ2-5 provide the parts outside the CDR3, is EAEVAQSPRYKITEKSQAVAFWCDPISGHATLYWYRQILGQGPELLVQFQDESVVDDSQLPKDRFSAERLKGVDSTLKIQPAELGDSAMYLCASSTRDREETQYFGPGTRLLVL.

This chain connects TRBV7-2 to TRBJ2-2; a weak D match, TRBD1 (5 bases). CDR3 length equals 15 residues. Trimming took 6 bases from V and 4 from J, leaving 15 bases between them. The V gene's germline CDR1 is SGHTA and CDR2 FQGNSA. CDR3 in amino acids: CASRYLGQPTGELFF. CDR3 coding DNA: TGTGCCAGCAGATACTTGGGGCAGCCCACCGGGGAGCTGTTTTTT.

The chain uses TRBV6-5 and TRBJ1-4; 7 bases map to TRBD1. CDR3 length: 14 amino acids. The ends lost 6 bases at V and 5 bases at J; junction bases unmatched: 6. CDR1 and CDR2 (germline): MNHEY, SVGAGI. The DNA for the CDR3 is TGTGCCAGCAGCTTCGACAGGGTGAATGAAAAACTGTTTTTT. It is translated as CASSFDRVNEKLFF.

This clonotype has just a few counts. The chain employs TRBV10-3 and TRBJ2-3, with no clear D. Trimming cost V 0 bases and J 0 bases, with 4 bases left between them. Germline V gives CDR1 ENHRY, CDR2 SYGVKD. The CDR3 sequence is 14 residues long. This CDR3 is CAISESRSTDTQYF. The CDR3 DNA follows: TGTGCCATCAGTGAGTCGCGCAGCACAGATACGCAGTATTTT.

This clonotype was observed a handful of times. This chain connects TRBV7-8 to TRBJ2-2, with 8 bases lining up with TRBD2. Germline CDR1 SGHVS, CDR2 FQNEAQ. This CDR3 region has 18 residues. The J segment lost 8 bases and the V segment lost 1 base, leaving 15 bases of the junction unmatched. The CDR3 here is CASSLGPAGATGLGELFF. CDR3 in DNA: TGTGCCAGCAGCTTAGGTCCAGCGGGGGCCACGGGTCTGGGGGAGCTGTTTTTT.

This chain uses TRBV20-1 with TRBJ1-2; no clear D. CDR3 length: 12 residues. V was pared by 0 bases and J by 6 bases, with 8 bases between. CDR1 is DFQATT and CDR2 is SNEGSKA in the germline V gene (reference sequence). CDR3 nucleotide sequence: TGCAGTGCTAGAGATCTTACAGATGGCTACACCTTC. Its protein is CSARDLTDGYTF.

Ten or more counts support this clonotype. The genes are TRBV29-1 and TRBJ1-1, with unresolved D. CDR3 length: 14 amino acids. Looked up from germline, CDR1 is SQVTM and CDR2 is ANQGSEA. V was shortened by 0 bases and J by 4 bases, with 12 bases between the two germline ends. CDR3 DNA sequence: TGCAGCGTTGAAGATACGGTAAAAGGCACTGAAGCTTTCTTT. Its protein is CSVEDTVKGTEAFF.